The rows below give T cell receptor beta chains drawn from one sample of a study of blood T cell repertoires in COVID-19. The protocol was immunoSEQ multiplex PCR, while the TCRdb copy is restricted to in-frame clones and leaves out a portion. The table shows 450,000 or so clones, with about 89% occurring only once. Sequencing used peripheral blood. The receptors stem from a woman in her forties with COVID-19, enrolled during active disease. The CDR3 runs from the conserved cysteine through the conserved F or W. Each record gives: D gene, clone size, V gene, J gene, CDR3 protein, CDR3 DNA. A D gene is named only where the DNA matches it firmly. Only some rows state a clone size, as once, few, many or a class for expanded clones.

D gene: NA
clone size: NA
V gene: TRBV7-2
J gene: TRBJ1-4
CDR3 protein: CASSPSRGHNEKLFF
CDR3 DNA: TGTGCCAGCAGCCCAAGCCGAGGCCATAATGAAAAACTGTTTTTT

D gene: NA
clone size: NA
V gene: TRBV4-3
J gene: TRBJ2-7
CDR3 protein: CASSQDLEGPYEQYF
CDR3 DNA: TGCGCCAGCAGCCAAGATCTTGAGGGTCCCTACGAGCAGTACTTC

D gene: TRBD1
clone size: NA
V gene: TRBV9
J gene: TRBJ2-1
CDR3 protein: CASSAQGSYNEQFF
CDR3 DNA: TGTGCCAGCAGCGCACAGGGGAGCTACAATGAGCAGTTCTTC

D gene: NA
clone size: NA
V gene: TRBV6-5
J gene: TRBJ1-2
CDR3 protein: CASSRAFGSYGYTF
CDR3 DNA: TGTGCCAGCAGTCGGGCATTTGGGAGCTATGGCTACACCTTC

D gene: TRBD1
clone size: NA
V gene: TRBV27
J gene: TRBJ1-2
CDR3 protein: CASSQEGTGRPNYGYTF
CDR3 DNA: TGTGCCAGCAGTCAAGAAGGGACAGGGAGACCTAACTATGGCTACACCTTC

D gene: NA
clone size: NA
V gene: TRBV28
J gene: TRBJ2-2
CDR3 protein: CASSFLTGFDGELFF
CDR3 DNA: TGTGCCAGCAGTTTTCTTACAGGGTTTGACGGGGAGCTGTTTTTT

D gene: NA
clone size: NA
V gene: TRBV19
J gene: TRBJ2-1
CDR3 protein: CASSIYPYNEQFF
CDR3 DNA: TGTGCCAGTAGTATCTATCCCTACAATGAGCAGTTCTTC

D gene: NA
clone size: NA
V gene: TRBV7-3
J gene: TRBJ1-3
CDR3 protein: CASSLQSGNTIYF
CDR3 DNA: TGTGCCAGCAGCTTACAATCTGGAAACACCATATATTTT

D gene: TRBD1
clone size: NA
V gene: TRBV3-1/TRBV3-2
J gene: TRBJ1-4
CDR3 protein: CASSLSSGTGVAVNEKLFF
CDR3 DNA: TGTGCCAGCAGCCTGTCGAGTGGGACAGGAGTGGCGGTTAATGAAAAACTGTTTTTT

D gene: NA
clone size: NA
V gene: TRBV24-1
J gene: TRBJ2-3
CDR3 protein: CATSENPNPDTQYF
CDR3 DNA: TGTGCCACCAGTGAAAATCCAAATCCAGATACGCAGTATTTT

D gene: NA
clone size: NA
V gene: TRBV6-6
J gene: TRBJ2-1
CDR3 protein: CASSDEVRDFRFF
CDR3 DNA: TGTGCCAGCAGTGACGAGGTCAGGGACTTTAGGTTCTTC

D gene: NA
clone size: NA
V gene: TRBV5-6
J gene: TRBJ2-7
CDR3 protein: CASSLAVGRQGTYEQYF
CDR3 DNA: TGTGCCAGCAGCTTGGCCGTCGGGAGGCAGGGGACTTACGAGCAGTACTTC

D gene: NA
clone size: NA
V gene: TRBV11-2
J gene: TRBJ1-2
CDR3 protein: CASSWGGDGYTF
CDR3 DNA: TGTGCCAGCAGCTGGGGCGGGGATGGCTACACCTTC

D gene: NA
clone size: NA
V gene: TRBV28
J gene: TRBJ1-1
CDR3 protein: CASSTPSEAFF
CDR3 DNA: TGTGCCAGTTCGACACCGTCTGAAGCTTTCTTT

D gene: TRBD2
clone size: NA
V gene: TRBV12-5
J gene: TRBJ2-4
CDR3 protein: CASGLWASGKNIQYF
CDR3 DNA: TGTGCTAGTGGTTTGTGGGCTAGCGGGAAAAACATTCAGTACTTC

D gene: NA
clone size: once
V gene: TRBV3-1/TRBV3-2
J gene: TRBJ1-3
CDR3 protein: CASSPGSYTIYF
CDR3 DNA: TGTGCCAGCAGCCCGGGGTCCTACACCATATATTTT

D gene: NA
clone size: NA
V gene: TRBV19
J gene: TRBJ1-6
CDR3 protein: CASSPAGAGNSPLHF
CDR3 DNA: TGTGCCAGTAGCCCGGCGGGGGCAGGGAATTCACCCCTCCACTTT

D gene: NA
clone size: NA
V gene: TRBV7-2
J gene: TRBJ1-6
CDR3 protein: CASSLVHLSGSPLHF
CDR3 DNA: TGTGCCAGCAGCTTAGTCCACCTATCTGGTTCACCCCTCCACTTT

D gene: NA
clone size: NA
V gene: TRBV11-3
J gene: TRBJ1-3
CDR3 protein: CASSLDGQTGNTIYF
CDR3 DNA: TGTGCCAGCAGCTTAGACGGACAGACTGGAAACACCATATATTTT

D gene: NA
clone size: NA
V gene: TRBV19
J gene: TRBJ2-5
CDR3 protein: CASSAWAGQETQYF
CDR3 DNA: TGTGCCAGTAGTGCCTGGGCGGGACAAGAGACCCAGTACTTC

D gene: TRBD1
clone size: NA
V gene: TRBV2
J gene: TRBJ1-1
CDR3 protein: CASTLGRTGRTEAFF
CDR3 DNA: TGTGCCAGCACCCTGGGGAGGACAGGCAGGACTGAAGCTTTCTTT

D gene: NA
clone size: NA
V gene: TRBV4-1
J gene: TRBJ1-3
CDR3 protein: CASSQETARNTIYF
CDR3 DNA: TGCGCCAGCAGCCAAGAGACAGCGAGAAACACCATATATTTT

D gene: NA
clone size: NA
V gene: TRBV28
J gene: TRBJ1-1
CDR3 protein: CASGFPSNTEAFF
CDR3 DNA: TGTGCCAGCGGTTTCCCCTCGAACACTGAAGCTTTCTTT

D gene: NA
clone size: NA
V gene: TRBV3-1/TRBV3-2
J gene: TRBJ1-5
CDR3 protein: CASSQDGGHNQPQHF
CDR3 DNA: TGTGCCAGCAGCCAAGACGGCGGTCACAATCAGCCCCAGCATTTT

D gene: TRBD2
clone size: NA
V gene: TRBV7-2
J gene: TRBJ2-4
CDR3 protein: CASSLGWLAGAKNIQYF
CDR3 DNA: TGTGCCAGCAGCTTAGGGTGGCTAGCGGGAGCCAAAAACATTCAGTACTTC

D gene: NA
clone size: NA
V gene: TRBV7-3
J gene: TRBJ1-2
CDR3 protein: CASSPGHPGGGYTF
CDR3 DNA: TGTGCCAGCAGCCCTGGACACCCGGGGGGTGGCTACACCTTC

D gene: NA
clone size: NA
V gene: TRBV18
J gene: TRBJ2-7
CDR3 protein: CASSPSLRSEQYF
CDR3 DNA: TGTGCCAGCTCACCCTCCTTGAGGAGCGAGCAGTACTTC

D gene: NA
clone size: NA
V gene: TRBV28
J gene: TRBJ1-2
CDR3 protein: CASSYQGLWGYGYTF
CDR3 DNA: TGTGCCAGCAGTTATCAGGGTCTATGGGGATATGGCTACACCTTC

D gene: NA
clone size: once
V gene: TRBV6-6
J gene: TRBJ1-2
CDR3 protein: CASSARPQGNYGYTF
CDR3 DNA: TGTGCCAGCAGTGCACGACCTCAGGGGAACTATGGCTACACCTTC

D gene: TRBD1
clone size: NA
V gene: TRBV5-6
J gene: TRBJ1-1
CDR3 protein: CASSLAGQVLNTEAFF
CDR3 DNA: TGTGCCAGCAGCTTGGCCGGACAGGTTTTGAACACTGAAGCTTTCTTT

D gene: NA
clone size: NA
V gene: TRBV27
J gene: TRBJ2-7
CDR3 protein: CASSRPPTPPFSYEQYF
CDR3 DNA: TGTGCCAGCAGCAGACCACCGACACCACCTTTCTCCTACGAGCAGTACTTC

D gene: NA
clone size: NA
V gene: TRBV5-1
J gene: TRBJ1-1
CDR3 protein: CASSLEGLFTEAFF
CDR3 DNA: TGCGCCAGCAGCTTGGAGGGACTGTTCACTGAAGCTTTCTTT

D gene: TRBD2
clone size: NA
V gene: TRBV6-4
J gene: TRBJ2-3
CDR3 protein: CASSESTSGGDTQYF
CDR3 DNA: TGTGCCAGCAGTGAGTCGACTAGCGGGGGTGATACGCAGTATTTT

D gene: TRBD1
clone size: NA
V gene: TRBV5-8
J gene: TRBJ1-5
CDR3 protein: CASSLGTGGYSNQPQHF
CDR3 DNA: TGTGCCAGCAGCTTGGGGACAGGGGGTTATAGCAATCAGCCCCAGCATTTT

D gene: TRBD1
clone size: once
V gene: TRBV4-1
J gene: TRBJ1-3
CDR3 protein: CASSLSGTGYSGNTIYF
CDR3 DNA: TGCGCCAGCAGCCTATCCGGGACAGGGTATTCTGGAAACACCATATATTTT

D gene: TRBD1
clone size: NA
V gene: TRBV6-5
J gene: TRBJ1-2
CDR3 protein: CASSYRDRGHYGYTF
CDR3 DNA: TGTGCCAGCAGTTACAGGGACAGGGGGCACTATGGCTACACCTTC

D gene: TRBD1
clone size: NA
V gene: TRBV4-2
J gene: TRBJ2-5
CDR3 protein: CASSQDYGQGAETQYF
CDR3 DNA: TGTGCCAGCAGCCAAGATTACGGACAGGGGGCTGAGACCCAGTACTTC

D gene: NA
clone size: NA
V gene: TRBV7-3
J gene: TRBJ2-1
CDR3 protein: CASSSSEGYEQFF
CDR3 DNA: TGTGCCAGCAGCTCATCTGAGGGTTATGAGCAGTTCTTC

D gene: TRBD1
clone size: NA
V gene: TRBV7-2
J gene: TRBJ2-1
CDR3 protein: CASSHGTGYNEQFF
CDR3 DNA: TGTGCCAGCAGCCACGGGACAGGGTACAATGAGCAGTTCTTC

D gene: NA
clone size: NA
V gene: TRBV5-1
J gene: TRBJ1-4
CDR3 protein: CASSTQTGSNEKLFF
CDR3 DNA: TGCGCCAGCAGCACCCAGACAGGATCTAATGAAAAACTGTTTTTT

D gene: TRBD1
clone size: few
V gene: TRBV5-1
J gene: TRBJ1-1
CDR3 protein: CASSPWTGAGATEAFF
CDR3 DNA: TGCGCCAGCAGCCCATGGACAGGGGCCGGGGCCACTGAAGCTTTCTTT

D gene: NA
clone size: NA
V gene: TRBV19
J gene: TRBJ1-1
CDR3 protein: CASTLTGRGHEAFF
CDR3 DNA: TGTGCCAGTACCCTAACCGGGAGAGGACATGAAGCTTTCTTT